The sample holds a few counts of the clone carrying this T cell receptor beta chain. The antigen is unknown. The authors prepared the TCRbeta library with unique molecular identifiers. TCRdb processed the PCR reads anew with MiXCR; each CDR3 protein has one entry. Here the sample spans about 350,000 distinct CDR3 sequences, about 16% being singletons. This entry is derived from a study of T-cell reconstitution after alpha-beta-depleted transplantation in children. Study outcomes and limitations: T-cell counts and diversity were attributed mostly to newly produced T cells one year after transplant. For some patients, TCRbeta diversity was high at day 60 because of recipient T cells and thymic progenitors that survived. Roughly two months post-transplant, alpha-beta T cells reportedly originated from several hundred graft clones that had expanded.

The CDR3 is made up of 15 amino acids. The V and J ends lost 0 bases and 4 bases respectively, with 11 bases between them. Germline V gene lookup returns CDR1 SGHTA and CDR2 FQGNSA. The TCR sequence derives from a male patient aged 2-10 years who had a stem cell transplant for acute lymphoblastic leukemia, so the T cells may come from the graft donor. Sample: PBMCs, mostly from graft donor cells, taken 360 days after TCRalphabeta/CD19-depleted stem cell transplant. V and J are TRBV7-2 and TRBJ2-3; D unresolved. CDR3 bases: TGTGCCAGCAGCTTAGCATGGAGTGCCCCAGATACGCAGTATTTT. It specifies CASSLAWSAPDTQYF.